This T cell receptor beta chain derives from a study of T cells in Graves' hyperthyroidism and ophthalmopathy. Regarding the study as a whole: Ophthalmopathy onset followed model prediction by a median roughly 6 months. Ophthalmopathy and stable hyperthyroidism were separated by a 13 V-J model. Blood shared most expanded thyroid clonotypes above 0.001.

TCR beta CDR3 region amplification was performed from RNA transcripts. The HTBI primer set drove a first-round RT-PCR of the TCR CDR3. TCRdb used MiXCR to reprocess the multiplex PCR reads, holding one entry per CDR3 protein. The sample carries about 500,000 distinct CDR3 sequences, 40% to 50% recorded once. This clonotype was detected a few times. Its antigen is unknown. Germline V gives CDR1 SNHLY, CDR2 FYNNEI. This CDR3 has 15 amino acids. Trimming removed 4 bases at V and 8 bases at J, with 20 bases between. Sequencing was done on a sample of peripheral blood or thyroid tissue (not recorded which). The TCR originated in an adult woman with Graves' disease, either hyperthyroidism or ophthalmopathy (not recorded which). This chain uses TRBV2 with TRBJ1-2; D is ambiguous. The CDR3 here is CASSGVLSGSQGYTF. Written as DNA, the CDR3 is TGTGCCAGCAGTGGGGTGTTATCGGGTTCGCAGGGCTACACCTTC.